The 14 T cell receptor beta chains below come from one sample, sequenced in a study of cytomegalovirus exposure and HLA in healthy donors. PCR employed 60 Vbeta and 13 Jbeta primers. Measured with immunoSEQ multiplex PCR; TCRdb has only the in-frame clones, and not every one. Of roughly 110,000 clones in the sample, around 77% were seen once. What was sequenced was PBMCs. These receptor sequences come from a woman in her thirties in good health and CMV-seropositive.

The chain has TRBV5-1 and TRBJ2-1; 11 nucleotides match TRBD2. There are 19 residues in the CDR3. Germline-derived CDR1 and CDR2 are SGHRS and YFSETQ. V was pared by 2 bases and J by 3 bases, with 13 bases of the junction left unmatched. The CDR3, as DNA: TGCGCCAGCAGCTTAGAAGGGATAGCGGGAGGGCGTCTCTACAATGAGCAGTTCTTC. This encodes CASSLEGIAGGRLYNEQFF.

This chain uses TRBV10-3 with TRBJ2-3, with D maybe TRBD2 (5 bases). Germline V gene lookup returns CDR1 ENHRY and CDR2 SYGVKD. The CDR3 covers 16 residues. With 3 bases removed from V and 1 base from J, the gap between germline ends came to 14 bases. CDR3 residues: CAISERPWGGTDTQYF. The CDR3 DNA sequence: TGTGCCATCAGTGAACGTCCTTGGGGAGGCACAGATACGCAGTATTTT.

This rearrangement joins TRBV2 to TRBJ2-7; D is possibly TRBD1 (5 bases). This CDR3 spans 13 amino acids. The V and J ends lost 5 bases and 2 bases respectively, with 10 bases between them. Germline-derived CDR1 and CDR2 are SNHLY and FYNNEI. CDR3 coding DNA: TGTGCCAGCAGTTTTGACAGCCCCTACGAGCAGTACTTC. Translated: CASSFDSPYEQYF.

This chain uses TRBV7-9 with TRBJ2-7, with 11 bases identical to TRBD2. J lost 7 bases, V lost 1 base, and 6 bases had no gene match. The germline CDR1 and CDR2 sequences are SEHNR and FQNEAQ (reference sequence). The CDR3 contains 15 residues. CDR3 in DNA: TGTGCCAGCAGCTTAGTTACTAGCGGGAGTGTTGAGCAGTACTTC. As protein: CASSLVTSGSVEQYF.

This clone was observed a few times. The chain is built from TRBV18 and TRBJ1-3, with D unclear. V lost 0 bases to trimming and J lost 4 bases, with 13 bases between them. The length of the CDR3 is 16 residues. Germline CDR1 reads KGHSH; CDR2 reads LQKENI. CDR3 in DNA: TGTGCCAGCTCACCACCGGCGGGAAACCCCGGAAACACCATATATTTT. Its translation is CASSPPAGNPGNTIYF.

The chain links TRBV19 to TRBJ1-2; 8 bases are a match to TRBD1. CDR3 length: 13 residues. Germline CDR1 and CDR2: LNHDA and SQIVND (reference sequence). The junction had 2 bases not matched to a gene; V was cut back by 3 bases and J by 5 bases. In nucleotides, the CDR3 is TGTGCCAGTAGTATGCGGACAGGGTATGGCTACACCTTC. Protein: CASSMRTGYGYTF.

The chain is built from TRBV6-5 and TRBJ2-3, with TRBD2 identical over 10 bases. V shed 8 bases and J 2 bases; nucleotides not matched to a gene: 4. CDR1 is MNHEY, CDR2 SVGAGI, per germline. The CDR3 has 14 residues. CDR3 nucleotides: TGTGCCAGCCGACTAGCGGGTTACACAGATACGCAGTATTTT. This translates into CASRLAGYTDTQYF.

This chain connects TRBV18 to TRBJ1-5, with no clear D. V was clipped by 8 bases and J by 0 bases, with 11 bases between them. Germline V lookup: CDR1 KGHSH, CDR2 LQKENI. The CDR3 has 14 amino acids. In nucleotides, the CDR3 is TGTGCCAGCGATGCGAGTTATAGCAATCAGCCCCAGCATTTT. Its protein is CASDASYSNQPQHF.

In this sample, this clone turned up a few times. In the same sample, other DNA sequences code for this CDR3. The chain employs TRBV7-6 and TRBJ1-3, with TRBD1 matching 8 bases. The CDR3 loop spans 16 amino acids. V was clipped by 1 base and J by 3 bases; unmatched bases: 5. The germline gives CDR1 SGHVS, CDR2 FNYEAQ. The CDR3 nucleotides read TGTGCCAGCAGCTTAGGCACAGGGGGATATGGAAACACCATATATTTT. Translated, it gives CASSLGTGGYGNTIYF.

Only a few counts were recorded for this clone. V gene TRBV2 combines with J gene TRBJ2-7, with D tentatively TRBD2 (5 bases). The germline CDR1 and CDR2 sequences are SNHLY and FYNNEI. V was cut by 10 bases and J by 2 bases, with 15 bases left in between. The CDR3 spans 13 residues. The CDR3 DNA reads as TGTGCCATCAATGAGGAGGCGGCCTACGAGCAGTACTTC. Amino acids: CAINEEAAYEQYF.

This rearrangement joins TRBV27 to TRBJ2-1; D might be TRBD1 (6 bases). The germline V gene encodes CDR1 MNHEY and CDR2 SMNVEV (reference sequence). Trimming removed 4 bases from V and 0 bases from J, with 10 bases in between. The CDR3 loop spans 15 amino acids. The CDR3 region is CASSYGTLSYNEQFF. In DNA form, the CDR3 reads TGTGCCAGCAGTTACGGGACACTCTCCTACAATGAGCAGTTCTTC.

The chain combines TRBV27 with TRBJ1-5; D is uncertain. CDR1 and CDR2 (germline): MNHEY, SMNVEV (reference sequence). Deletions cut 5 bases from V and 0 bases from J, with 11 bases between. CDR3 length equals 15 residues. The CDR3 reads CASSDRLLSNQPQHF. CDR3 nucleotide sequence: TGTGCCAGCAGTGACCGACTCCTTAGCAATCAGCCCCAGCATTTT.

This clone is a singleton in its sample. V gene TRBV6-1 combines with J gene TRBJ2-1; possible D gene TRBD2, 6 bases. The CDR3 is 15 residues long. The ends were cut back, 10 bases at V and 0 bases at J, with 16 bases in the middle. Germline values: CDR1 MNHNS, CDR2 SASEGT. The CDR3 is CATDSRGSSYNEQFF. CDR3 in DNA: TGTGCCACCGATAGCCGGGGGAGCTCCTACAATGAGCAGTTCTTC.

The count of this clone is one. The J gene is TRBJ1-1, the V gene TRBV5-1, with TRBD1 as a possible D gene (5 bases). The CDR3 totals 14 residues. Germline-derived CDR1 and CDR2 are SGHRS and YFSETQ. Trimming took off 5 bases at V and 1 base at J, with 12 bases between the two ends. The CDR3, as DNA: TGCGCCAGCAGTTTCAGGGAGGCGAACACTGAAGCTTTCTTT. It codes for CASSFREANTEAFF.